The TCR beta chain under discussion was sequenced for a study of blood T cell repertoires in COVID-19. In the study overall: Acute and convalescent COVID-19 samples came from the United States, Italy and Spain. Sources were T cells, B-cell-depleted T cells, or PBMCs; the material itself was cDNA or gDNA.

Per the original data handling: Amplification of reference gene primers provided the estimated nucleated cell counts. Clones were sequenced by immunoSEQ multiplex PCR, and TCRdb holds only the in-frame ones, with some missing. The V and J calls and the clone size are those of that table, but D and trimming were determined from the DNA. The sample includes about 300,000 clones, roughly 83% of them seen just once. Input material: peripheral blood. The TCR sequence derives from a woman aged 45-59 years with acute or convalescent COVID-19.

The CDR3 is CASGGGPAYEQYF. The DNA of the CDR3 is TGTGCCAGTGGCGGGGGACCGGCCTACGAGCAGTACTTC. The chain carries TRBV19 and TRBJ2-7; 7 bases are shared with TRBD2. The CDR3 has 13 residues. Germline CDR1 reads LNHDA; CDR2 reads SQIVND (reference sequence). The junction had 6 bases not matched to a gene; V was cut back by 8 bases and J by 2 bases.